The 19 T cell receptor beta chains below come from one sample, sequenced in a study of T cells after yellow fever vaccination. Each CDR3 protein is one row after TCRdb ran MiXCR on the 5' RACE reads. The data contain around 590,000 distinct CDR3 sequences, around 12% of them seen just once; the ten biggest clones take up 14% to 15%. The sequenced sample was PBMCs, obtained on the day of the yellow fever booster vaccination. The receptors were gathered from a man under 40 who received the YFV17D yellow fever vaccine.

This clonotype was picked up a small number of times. The chain couples TRBV6-1 to TRBJ2-1, with 11 bases aligning to TRBD1. The CDR3 runs 14 residues. The V gene end was trimmed by 6 bases and the J gene end by 9 bases; junction bases not matched to a gene: 7. The germline V gene has CDR1 MNHNS and CDR2 SASEGT. The DNA for the CDR3 is TGTGCCAGCAGGCCGGGACAGGGGGTTGGTGAGCAGTTCTTC. It is translated as CASRPGQGVGEQFF.

Comment on this clonotype: This may arise from a read error, as a much more abundant clone is one base away. The chain uses TRBV5-5 and TRBJ2-3; D possibly corresponds to TRBD2 (6 bases). In germline, CDR1 is SGHKS, CDR2 YYEKEE (reference sequence). The CDR3 extends over 14 amino acids. The germline V and J ends were trimmed by 5 bases and 4 bases, with 14 bases remaining between them. The chain's CDR3 is CASRDFGSSDTQYF. The CDR3 nucleotides read TGTGCCAGCAGAGATTTCGGGAGCTCAGATACGCAGTATTTT.

This clonotype was observed a few times. V is TRBV19 and J is TRBJ2-5; 7 bases align to TRBD1. With V trimmed by 6 bases and J by 3 bases, 4 bases remained unmatched. The CDR3 is 13 amino acids. Germline V gene lookup returns CDR1 LNHDA and CDR2 SQIVND (reference sequence). In DNA, the CDR3 is TGTGCCAGTAGCGGGACAGTAAAAGAGACCCAGTACTTC. Protein: CASSGTVKETQYF.

This chain links TRBV7-2 with TRBJ2-5, with D maybe TRBD2 (6 bases). This CDR3 is built from 15 residues. Germline lookup yields CDR1 SGHTA and CDR2 FQGNSA. The V end was cut by 1 base, the J end by 5 bases, with 14 bases between. CDR3 nucleotides: TGTGCCAGCAGCTTAGGGCTTCCTCGGGGGGAGACCCAGTACTTC. Translation gives CASSLGLPRGETQYF.

The chain recombines TRBV7-2 with TRBJ2-7; TRBD1 is a possible D gene (5 bases). Germline-derived CDR1 and CDR2 are SGHTA and FQGNSA. The V and J ends lost 5 bases and 7 bases respectively, with 15 bases between them. The CDR3 has 13 residues. CDR3 residues: CASSPRTREEQYF. In nucleotides, the CDR3 is TGTGCCAGCAGCCCCCGAACCAGGGAAGAGCAGTACTTC. The full variable domain, with the rest looked up from reference TRBV7-2 and TRBJ2-7, is GAGVSQSPSNKVTEKGKDVELRCDPISGHTALYWYRQSLGQGLEFLIYFQGNSAPDKSGLPSDRFSAERTGGSVSTLTIQRTQQEDSAVYLCASSPRTREEQYFGPGTRLTVT.

This clonotype was detected only a few times. The V gene is TRBV7-2, the J gene TRBJ2-1, with 9 nucleotides matching TRBD1. CDR3 length equals 15 residues. Germline V gene lookup returns CDR1 SGHTA and CDR2 FQGNSA. The trim removed 5 bases at V and 7 bases at J, leaving 9 bases unmatched. CDR3 region: CASSPWTGVRNEQFF. CDR3 DNA: TGTGCCAGCAGCCCCTGGACAGGGGTGAGGAATGAGCAGTTCTTC.

This clonotype was seen many times. This rearrangement joins TRBV9 to TRBJ2-7; 10 nucleotides match TRBD2. Trimming took 0 bases from V and 1 from J; bases not matched to a gene: 4. The germline gives CDR1 SGDLS, CDR2 YYNGEE. This CDR3 has 16 residues. CDR3 sequence reads: CASSVDPSGRSYEQYF. In DNA, the CDR3 is TGTGCCAGCAGCGTAGATCCTAGCGGGAGATCCTACGAGCAGTACTTC.

This clonotype was counted a few times. This chain connects TRBV20-1 to TRBJ2-7; TRBD1 might be the D (6 bases). Germline V gene sequence: CDR1 DFQATT, CDR2 SNEGSKA (reference sequence). This CDR3 contains 14 residues. Trimming left V 3 bases short and J 3 bases short, with 15 bases between. The CDR3 loop is CSARFTGISYEQYF. The DNA of the CDR3 is TGCAGTGCTAGGTTTACAGGGATCAGCTACGAGCAGTACTTC.

This clonotype was found a few times. The V and J genes are TRBV6-2 or TRBV6-3 and TRBJ2-7; 7 bases map to TRBD2. The CDR3 is 12 residues long. The ends lost 6 bases at V and 5 bases at J; junction bases unmatched: 4. CDR1 and CDR2 (germline): MNHEY, SVGEGT. CDR3 amino acids: CASSPRGDEQYF. CDR3 DNA: TGTGCCAGCAGCCCCCGGGGGGACGAGCAGTACTTC.

This clonotype was recorded many times. The J gene is TRBJ2-7, the V gene TRBV10-3, with 9 nucleotides matching TRBD2. J was trimmed by 5 bases and V by 4 bases; bases with no gene match: 6. The germline V gene encodes CDR1 ENHRY and CDR2 SYGVKD. CDR3 size: 14 residues. The CDR3 sequence: CAISGGRTSDEQYF. CDR3 coding DNA: TGTGCCATCAGTGGTGGGAGGACTAGCGACGAGCAGTACTTC.

This clonotype showed up just a few times. The V gene is TRBV25-1, the J gene TRBJ2-6, with 8 bases that match TRBD1. Germline CDR1 MGHDK, CDR2 SYGVNS. CDR3 length: 18 amino acids. The trim removed 5 bases at V and 1 base at J, leaving 10 bases unmatched. The CDR3 loop is CASSTRQGTISGANVLTF. DNA for the CDR3: TGTGCCAGCAGTACCCGACAGGGGACGATATCTGGGGCCAACGTCCTGACTTTC.

This clonotype has just a few counts. The V call is TRBV2, the J call TRBJ2-1, with TRBD2 matching over 11 bases. J lost 0 bases, V lost 10 bases, and 8 bases had no gene match. The CDR3 runs 16 residues. Germline assignment: CDR1 SNHLY and CDR2 FYNNEI. The CDR3 coding sequence is TGTGCCATCATTAGTACTAGCGGGGGCTCCTACAATGAGCAGTTCTTC. This sequence encodes CAIISTSGGSYNEQFF.

The J gene is TRBJ2-7, the V gene TRBV5-1; no clear D. Germline V CDR1 and CDR2: SGHRS, YFSETQ. This CDR3 is 13 amino acids long. The germline V and J ends were trimmed by 5 bases and 0 bases, with 9 bases remaining between them. CDR3: CASRGFLSYEQYF. Here the CDR3 DNA reads TGCGCCAGCAGGGGCTTCCTCTCCTACGAGCAGTACTTC.

V and J are TRBV29-1 and TRBJ2-1, with TRBD2 matching over 10 bases. The CDR3 contains 17 residues. Germline values: CDR1 SQVTM, CDR2 ANQGSEA. V was pared by 6 bases and J by 4 bases, with 15 bases of the junction left unmatched. Here the CDR3 reads CSVLKGQREGSYNEQFF. The CDR3 nucleotides are TGCAGCGTCCTCAAGGGCCAGCGGGAGGGATCTTACAATGAGCAGTTCTTC.

This chain connects TRBV20-1 to TRBJ2-7; 10 bases align to TRBD1. This CDR3 is built from 14 residues. Trimming at V came to 6 bases and at J to 4 bases, leaving 9 bases not matched to a gene. Germline V lookup: CDR1 DFQATT, CDR2 SNEGSKA (reference sequence). The CDR3 DNA follows: TGCAGTGCGCGCCCCGGGACAGGGGTTTACGAGCAGTACTTC. As protein: CSARPGTGVYEQYF.

The CDR3 DNA reads as TGTGCCAGCTCTCAGCGCCGGATTTCTAACACTGAAGCTTTCTTT. Protein sequence: CASSQRRISNTEAFF. The rearrangement links TRBV18 to TRBJ1-1; D ambiguous. The V gene lost 6 bases and the J gene lost 2 bases, with 16 bases spanning the gap. The length of the CDR3 is 15 residues. From germline, CDR1 is KGHSH and CDR2 LQKENI.

With regard to this clonotype: Sequence at one end of the junction differs from germline and may be a read error. The chain links TRBV27 to TRBJ2-1; D gene uncertain. The V gene's germline CDR1 is MNHEY and CDR2 SMNVEV (reference sequence). The CDR3 totals 13 residues. This CDR3 reads CAISLSVYNEQFF. In nucleotides, the CDR3 is TGTGCCATCAGTTTATCCGTCTACAATGAGCAGTTCTTC.

The sample holds a few counts of this clonotype. V and J are TRBV5-1 and TRBJ2-1, with 9 bases lining up with TRBD2. The CDR3 runs 16 residues. Germline CDR1 reads SGHRS; CDR2 reads YFSETQ. Germline trimming cut 5 bases from V and 4 bases from J; bases unmatched to any gene: 10. CDR3 sequence reads: CASRPAGTSTYNEQFF. The DNA of the CDR3 is TGCGCCAGCAGACCCGCCGGGACTAGCACATACAATGAGCAGTTCTTC.

Of note for this clonotype: Compared with germline, one end of the junction differs, possibly owing to a read error. The chain has TRBV19 and TRBJ2-2, with 8 bases matching TRBD2. Germline loops: CDR1 LNHDA, CDR2 SQIVND (reference sequence). The CDR3 is 17 residues long. CDR3 sequence reads: CASSTRGRGVNSGELFF. In nucleotides, the CDR3 is TGTGCCAGTAGTACCCGTGGGCGGGGGGTGAACTCCGGGGAGCTGTTTTTT.